A selection of T cell receptor beta chains follows, all from one sample in a study of blood T cell repertoires in COVID-19. Only in-frame clones appear in the TCRdb table, and some are missing; sequencing was by immunoSEQ multiplex PCR. The table records 300,000 to 350,000 clones, almost 90% of them present only once. Sequenced: peripheral blood. These receptors came from a middle-aged woman with COVID-19, enrolled during active disease. CDR3s leave out the opening cysteine and the closing phenylalanine or tryptophan. The order of the fields is V gene, CDR3 protein.

v_gene: TRBV29-1; CDR3aa: SVGGPQGSPQF
v_gene: TRBV7-9; CDR3aa: ASSSSGRATYEQY
v_gene: TRBV27; CDR3aa: ASSFHDRGRGYT
v_gene: TRBV19; CDR3aa: ASSIPRQARGAIYGYT
v_gene: TRBV5-6; CDR3aa: ASSLRQGGTNEKLF
v_gene: TRBV6-6; CDR3aa: ASQGVSTGELF
v_gene: TRBV7-6; CDR3aa: ASSPRVAGEGSYNEQF
v_gene: TRBV18; CDR3aa: ASSSGLSTDTQY
v_gene: TRBV19; CDR3aa: ASSESIGELF
v_gene: TRBV9; CDR3aa: ASSVAGGDGRQF
v_gene: TRBV24-1; CDR3aa: ATSDFGGQANTGELF
v_gene: TRBV7-2; CDR3aa: ASSQDSRYEAF
v_gene: TRBV3-1/TRBV3-2; CDR3aa: ASSQDSLAGAPPGTQY
v_gene: TRBV6-2/TRBV6-3; CDR3aa: ASSYETRRGMDTDTQY
v_gene: TRBV21-1; CDR3aa: ASSFYYEQY
v_gene: TRBV7-7; CDR3aa: ASSVTLASTDTQY
v_gene: TRBV6-5; CDR3aa: ASREGGRSYEQY
v_gene: TRBV6-2/TRBV6-3; CDR3aa: ASSYKGGTYGYT
v_gene: TRBV29-1; CDR3aa: SYGQGKTNYGYT
v_gene: TRBV19; CDR3aa: ASRSEGYVPQH
v_gene: TRBV3-1/TRBV3-2; CDR3aa: ASSQGELAGVGELF
v_gene: TRBV18; CDR3aa: ASSPSRAHTGELF
v_gene: TRBV6-2/TRBV6-3; CDR3aa: ASSPISTVYSNQPQH
v_gene: TRBV6-2/TRBV6-3; CDR3aa: ASSYRGPYEKLF
v_gene: TRBV2; CDR3aa: ASSRLQGNSEQY
v_gene: TRBV27; CDR3aa: ASSLRTKGGTDTQY
v_gene: TRBV7-2; CDR3aa: ASSLGRGPNQPQH
v_gene: TRBV6-6; CDR3aa: ASGLRTGGSYEQY
v_gene: TRBV5-6; CDR3aa: ASSLFPVVSNQPQH
v_gene: TRBV6-5; CDR3aa: ASSYFSGKGYGYT
v_gene: TRBV28; CDR3aa: ASSSRREWF
v_gene: TRBV7-8; CDR3aa: ASSLMGLGTGNSPLH